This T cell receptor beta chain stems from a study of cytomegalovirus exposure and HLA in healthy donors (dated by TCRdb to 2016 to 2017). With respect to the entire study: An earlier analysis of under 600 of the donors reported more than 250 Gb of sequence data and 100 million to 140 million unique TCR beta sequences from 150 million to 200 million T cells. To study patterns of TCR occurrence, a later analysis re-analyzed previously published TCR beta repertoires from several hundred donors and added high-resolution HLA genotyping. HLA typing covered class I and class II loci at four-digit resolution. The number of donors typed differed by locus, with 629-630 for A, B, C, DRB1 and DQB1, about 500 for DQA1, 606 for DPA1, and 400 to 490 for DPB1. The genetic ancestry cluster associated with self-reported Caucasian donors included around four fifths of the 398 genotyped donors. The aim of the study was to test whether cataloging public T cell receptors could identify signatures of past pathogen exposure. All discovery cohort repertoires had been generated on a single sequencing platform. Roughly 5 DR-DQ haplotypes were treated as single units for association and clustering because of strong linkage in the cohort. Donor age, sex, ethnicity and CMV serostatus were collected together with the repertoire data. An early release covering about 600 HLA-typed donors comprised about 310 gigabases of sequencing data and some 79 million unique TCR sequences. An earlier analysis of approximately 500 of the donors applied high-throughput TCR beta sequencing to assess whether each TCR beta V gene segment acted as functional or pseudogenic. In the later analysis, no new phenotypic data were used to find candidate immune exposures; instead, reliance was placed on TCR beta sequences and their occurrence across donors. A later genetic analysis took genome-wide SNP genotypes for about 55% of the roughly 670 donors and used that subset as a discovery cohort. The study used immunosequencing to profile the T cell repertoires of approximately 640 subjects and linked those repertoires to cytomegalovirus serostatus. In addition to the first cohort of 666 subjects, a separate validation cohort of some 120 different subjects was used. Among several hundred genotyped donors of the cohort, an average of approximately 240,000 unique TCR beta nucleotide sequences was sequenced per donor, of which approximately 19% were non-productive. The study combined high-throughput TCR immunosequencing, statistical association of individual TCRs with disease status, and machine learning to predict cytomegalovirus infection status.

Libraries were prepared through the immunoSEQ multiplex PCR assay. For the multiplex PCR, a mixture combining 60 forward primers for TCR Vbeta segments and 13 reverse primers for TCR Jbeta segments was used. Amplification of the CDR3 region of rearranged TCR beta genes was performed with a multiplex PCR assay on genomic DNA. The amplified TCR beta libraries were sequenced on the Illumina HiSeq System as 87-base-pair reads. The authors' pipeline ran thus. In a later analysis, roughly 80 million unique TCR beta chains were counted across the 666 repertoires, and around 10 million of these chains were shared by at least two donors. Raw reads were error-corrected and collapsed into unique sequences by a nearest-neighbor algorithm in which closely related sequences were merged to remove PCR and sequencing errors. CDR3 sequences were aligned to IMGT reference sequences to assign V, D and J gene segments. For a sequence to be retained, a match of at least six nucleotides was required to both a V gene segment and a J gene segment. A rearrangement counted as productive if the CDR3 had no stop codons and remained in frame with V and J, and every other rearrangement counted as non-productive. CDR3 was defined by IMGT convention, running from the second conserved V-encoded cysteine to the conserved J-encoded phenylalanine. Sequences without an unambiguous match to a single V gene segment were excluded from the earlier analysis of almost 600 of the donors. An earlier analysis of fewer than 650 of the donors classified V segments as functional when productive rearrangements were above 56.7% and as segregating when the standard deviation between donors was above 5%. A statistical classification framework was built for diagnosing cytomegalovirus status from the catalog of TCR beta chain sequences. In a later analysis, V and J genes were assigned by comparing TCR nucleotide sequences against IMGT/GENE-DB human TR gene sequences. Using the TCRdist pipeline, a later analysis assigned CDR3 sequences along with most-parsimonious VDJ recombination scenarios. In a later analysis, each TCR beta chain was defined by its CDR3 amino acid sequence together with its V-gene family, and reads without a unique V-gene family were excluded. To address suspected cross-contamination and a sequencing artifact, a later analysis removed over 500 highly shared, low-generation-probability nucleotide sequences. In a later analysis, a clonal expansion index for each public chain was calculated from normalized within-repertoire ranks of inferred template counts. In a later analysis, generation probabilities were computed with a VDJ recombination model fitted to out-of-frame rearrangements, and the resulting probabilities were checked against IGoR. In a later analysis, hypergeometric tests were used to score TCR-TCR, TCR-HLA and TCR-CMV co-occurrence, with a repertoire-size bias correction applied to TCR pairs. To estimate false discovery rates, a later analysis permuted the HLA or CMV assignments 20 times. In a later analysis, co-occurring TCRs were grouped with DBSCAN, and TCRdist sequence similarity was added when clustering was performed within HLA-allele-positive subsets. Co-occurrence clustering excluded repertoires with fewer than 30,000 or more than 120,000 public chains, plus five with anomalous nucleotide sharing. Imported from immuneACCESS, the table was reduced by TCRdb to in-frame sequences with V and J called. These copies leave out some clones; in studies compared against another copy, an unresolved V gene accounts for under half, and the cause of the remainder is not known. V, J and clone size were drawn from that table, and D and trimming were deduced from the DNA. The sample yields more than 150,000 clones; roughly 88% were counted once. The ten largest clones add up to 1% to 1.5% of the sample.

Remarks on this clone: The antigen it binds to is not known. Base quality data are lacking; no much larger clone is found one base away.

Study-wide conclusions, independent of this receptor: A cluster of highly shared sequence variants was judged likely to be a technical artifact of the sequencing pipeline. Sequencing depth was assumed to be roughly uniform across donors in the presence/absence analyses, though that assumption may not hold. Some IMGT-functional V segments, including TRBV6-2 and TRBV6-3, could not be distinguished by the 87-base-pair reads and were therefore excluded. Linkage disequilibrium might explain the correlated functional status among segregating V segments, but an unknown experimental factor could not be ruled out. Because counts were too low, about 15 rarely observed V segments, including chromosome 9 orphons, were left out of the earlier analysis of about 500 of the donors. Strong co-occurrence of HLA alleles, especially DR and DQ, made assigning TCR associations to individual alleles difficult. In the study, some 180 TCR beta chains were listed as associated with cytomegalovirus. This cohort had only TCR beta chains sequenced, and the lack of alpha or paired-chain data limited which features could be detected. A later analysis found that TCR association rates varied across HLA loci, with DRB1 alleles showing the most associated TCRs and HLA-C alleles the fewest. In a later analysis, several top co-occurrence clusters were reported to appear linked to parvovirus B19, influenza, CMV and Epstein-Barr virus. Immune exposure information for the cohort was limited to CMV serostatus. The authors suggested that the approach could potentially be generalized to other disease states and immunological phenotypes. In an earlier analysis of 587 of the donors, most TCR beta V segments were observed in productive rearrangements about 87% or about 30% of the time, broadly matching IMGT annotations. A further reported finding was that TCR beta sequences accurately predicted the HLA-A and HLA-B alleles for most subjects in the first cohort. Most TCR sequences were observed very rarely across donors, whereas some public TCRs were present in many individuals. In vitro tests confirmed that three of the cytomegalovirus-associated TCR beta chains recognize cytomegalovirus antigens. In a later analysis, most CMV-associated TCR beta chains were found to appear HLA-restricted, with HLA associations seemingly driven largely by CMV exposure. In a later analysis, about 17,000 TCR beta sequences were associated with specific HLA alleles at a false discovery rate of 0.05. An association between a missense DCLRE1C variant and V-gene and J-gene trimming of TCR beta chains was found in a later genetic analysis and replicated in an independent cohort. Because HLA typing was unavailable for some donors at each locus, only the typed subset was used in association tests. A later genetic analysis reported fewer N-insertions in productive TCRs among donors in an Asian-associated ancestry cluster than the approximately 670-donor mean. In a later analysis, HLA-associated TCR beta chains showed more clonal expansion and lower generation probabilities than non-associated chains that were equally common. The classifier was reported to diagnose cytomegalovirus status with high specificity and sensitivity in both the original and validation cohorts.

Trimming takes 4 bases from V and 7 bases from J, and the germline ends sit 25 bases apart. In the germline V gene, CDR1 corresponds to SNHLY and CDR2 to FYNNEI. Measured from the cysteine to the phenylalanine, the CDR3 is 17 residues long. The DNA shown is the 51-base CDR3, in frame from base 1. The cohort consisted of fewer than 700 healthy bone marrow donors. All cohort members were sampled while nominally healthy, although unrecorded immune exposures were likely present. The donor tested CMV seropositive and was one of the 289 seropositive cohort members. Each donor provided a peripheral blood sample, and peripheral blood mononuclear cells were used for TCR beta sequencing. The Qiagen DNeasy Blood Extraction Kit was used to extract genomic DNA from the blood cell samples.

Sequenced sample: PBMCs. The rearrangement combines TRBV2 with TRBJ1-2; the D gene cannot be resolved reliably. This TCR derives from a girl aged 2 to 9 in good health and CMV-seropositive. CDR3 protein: CASSGPALRQGRVGYTF. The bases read TGTGCCAGCAGTGGGCCGGCCCTCCGACAAGGGAGAGTTGGCTACACCTTC.